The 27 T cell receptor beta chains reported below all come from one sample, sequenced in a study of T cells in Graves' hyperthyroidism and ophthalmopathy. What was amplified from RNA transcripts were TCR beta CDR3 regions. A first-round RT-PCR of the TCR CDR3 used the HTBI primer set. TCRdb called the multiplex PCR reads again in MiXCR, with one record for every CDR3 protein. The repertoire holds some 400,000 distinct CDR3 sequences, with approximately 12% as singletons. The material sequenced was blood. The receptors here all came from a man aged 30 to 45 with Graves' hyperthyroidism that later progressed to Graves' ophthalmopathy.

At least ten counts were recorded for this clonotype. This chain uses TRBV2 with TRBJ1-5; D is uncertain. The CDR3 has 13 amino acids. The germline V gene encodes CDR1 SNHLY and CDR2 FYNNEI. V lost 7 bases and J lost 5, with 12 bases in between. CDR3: CASKVRFDQPQHF. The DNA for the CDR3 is TGTGCCAGCAAGGTTCGGTTTGATCAGCCCCAGCATTTT. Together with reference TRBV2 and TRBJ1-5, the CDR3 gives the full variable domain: EPEVTQTPSHQVTQMGQEVILRCVPISNHLYFYWYRQILGQKVEFLVSFYNNEISEKSEIFDDQFSVERPDGSNFTLKIRSTKLEDSAMYFCASKVRFDQPQHFGDGTRLSIL.

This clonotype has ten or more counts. The CDR3 protein is CASGVWTGSNQPQHF. The CDR3 nucleotides read TGTGCTAGTGGCGTTTGGACAGGTAGCAATCAGCCCCAGCATTTT. The gene calls are TRBV12-5 and TRBJ1-5; TRBD1 matches 7 bases. Germline CDR1 and CDR2: LGHNT and FRNRAP. The CDR3 totals 15 residues. Trimming removed 6 bases from V and 0 bases from J; junction bases left unmatched: 5.

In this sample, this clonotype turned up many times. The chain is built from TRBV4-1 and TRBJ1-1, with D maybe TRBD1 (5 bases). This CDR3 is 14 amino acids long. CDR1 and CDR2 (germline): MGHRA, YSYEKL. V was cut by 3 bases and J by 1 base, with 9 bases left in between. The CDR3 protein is CASSQGLPNTEAFF. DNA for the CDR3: TGCGCCAGCAGCCAGGGACTCCCGAACACTGAAGCTTTCTTT.

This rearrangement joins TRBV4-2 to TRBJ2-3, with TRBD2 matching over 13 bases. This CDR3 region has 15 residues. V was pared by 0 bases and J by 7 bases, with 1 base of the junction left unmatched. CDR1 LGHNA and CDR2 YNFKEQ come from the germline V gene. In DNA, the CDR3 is TGTGCCAGCAGCCAAGAACTAGCGGGGGGGTATACGCAGTATTTT. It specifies CASSQELAGGYTQYF.

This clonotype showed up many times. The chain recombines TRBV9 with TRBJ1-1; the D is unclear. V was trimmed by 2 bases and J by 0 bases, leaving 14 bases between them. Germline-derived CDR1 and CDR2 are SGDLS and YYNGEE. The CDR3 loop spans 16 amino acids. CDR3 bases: TGTGCCAGCAGCGTCCGAGGAGGGAAAATGAACACTGAAGCTTTCTTT. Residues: CASSVRGGKMNTEAFF.

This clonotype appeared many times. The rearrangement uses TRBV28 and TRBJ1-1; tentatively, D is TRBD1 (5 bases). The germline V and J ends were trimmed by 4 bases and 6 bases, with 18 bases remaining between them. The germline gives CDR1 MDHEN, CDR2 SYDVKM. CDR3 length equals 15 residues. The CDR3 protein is CASSWGGTINAEAFF. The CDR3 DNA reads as TGTGCCAGCAGTTGGGGGGGAACTATAAACGCTGAAGCTTTCTTT.

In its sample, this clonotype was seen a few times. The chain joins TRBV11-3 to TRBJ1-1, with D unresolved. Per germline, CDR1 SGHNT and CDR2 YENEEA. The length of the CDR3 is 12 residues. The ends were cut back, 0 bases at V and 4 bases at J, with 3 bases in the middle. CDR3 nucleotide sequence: TGTGCCAGCAGCTTAGAGACCACTGAAGCTTTCTTT. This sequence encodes CASSLETTEAFF.

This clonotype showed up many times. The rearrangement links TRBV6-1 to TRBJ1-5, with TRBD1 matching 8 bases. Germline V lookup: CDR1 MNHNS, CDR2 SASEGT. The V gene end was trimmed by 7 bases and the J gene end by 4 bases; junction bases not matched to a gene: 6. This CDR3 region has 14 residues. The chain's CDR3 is CASIGQGQNQPQHF. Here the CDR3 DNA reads TGTGCCAGCATCGGACAGGGTCAGAATCAGCCCCAGCATTTT.

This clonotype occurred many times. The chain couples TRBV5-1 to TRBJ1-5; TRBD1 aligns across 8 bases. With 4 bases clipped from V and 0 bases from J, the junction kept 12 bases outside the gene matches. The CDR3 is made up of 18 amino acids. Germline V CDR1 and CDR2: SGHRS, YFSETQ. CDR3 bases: TGCGCCAGCAGCAAGTTTCCGGGACAGGATATTAGCAATCAGCCCCAGCATTTT. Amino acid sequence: CASSKFPGQDISNQPQHF.

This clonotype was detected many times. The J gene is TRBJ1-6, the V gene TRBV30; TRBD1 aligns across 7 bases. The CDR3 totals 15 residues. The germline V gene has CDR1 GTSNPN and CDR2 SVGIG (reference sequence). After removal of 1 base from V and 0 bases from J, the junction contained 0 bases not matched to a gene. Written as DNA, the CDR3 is TGTGCCTGGAGTGCAGGGGGCTCCTATAATTCACCCCTCCACTTT. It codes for CAWSAGGSYNSPLHF. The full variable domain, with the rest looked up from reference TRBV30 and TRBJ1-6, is SQTIHQWPATLVQPVGSPLSLECTVEGTSNPNLYWYRQAAGRGLQLLFYSVGIGQISSEVPQNLSASRPQDRQFILSSKKLLLSDSGFYLCAWSAGGSYNSPLHFGNGTRLTVT.

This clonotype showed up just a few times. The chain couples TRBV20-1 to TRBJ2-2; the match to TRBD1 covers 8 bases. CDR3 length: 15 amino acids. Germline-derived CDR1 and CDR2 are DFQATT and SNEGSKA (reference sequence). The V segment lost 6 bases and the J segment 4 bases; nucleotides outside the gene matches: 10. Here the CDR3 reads CSAIRHRGSTGELFF. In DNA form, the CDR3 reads TGCAGTGCCATACGACACAGGGGGAGCACCGGGGAGCTGTTTTTT.

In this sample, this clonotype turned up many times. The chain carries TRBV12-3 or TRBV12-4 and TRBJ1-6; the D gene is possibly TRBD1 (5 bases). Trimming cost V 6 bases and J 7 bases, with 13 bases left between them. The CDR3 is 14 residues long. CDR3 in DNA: TGTGCCAGCAGGGCCGGGACCCCGAATTCACCCCTCCACTTT. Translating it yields CASRAGTPNSPLHF.

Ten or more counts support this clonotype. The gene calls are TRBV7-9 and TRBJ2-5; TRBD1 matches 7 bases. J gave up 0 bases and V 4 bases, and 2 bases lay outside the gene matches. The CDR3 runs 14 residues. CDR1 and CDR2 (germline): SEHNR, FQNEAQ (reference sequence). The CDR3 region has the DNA TGTGCCAGCAGCTCCGGACAGGACCAAGAGACCCAGTACTTC. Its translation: CASSSGQDQETQYF. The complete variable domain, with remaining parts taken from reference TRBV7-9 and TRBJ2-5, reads DTGVSQNPRHKITKRGQNVTFRCDPISEHNRLYWYRQTLGQGPEFLTYFQNEAQLEKSRLLSDRFSAERPKGSFSTLEIQRTEQGDSAMYLCASSSGQDQETQYFGPGTRLLVL.

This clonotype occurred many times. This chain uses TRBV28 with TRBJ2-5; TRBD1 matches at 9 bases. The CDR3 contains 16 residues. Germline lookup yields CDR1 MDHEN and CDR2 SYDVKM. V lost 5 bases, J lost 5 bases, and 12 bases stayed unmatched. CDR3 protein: CASSTPGQGYWETQYF. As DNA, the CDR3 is TGTGCCAGCAGTACGCCGGGACAGGGATATTGGGAGACCCAGTACTTC.

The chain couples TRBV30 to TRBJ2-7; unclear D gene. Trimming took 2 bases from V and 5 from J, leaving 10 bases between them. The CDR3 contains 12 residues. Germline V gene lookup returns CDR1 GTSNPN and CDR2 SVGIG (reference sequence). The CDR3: CAWSRSSDEQYF. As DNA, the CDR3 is TGTGCCTGGAGTAGGAGTTCTGACGAGCAGTACTTC.

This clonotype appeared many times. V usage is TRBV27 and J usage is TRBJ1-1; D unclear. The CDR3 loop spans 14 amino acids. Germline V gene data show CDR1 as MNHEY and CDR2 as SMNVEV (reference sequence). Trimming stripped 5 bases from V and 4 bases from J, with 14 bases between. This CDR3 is CASSPREVVTEAFF. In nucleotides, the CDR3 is TGTGCCAGCAGTCCAAGGGAAGTTGTCACTGAAGCTTTCTTT.

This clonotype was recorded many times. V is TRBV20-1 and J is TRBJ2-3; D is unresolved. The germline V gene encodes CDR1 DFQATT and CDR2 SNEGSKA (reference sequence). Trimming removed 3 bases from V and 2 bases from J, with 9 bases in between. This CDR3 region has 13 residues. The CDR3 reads CSARRSDTDTQYF. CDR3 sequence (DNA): TGCAGTGCTAGGCGTTCGGACACAGATACGCAGTATTTT.

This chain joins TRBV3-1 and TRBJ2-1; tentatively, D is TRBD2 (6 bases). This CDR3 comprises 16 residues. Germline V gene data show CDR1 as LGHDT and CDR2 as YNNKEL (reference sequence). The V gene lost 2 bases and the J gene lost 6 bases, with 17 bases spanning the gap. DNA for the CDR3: TGTGCCAGCAGCCAACGGGGAGGCGCGGTTGCCAATGAGCAGTTCTTC. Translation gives CASSQRGGAVANEQFF.

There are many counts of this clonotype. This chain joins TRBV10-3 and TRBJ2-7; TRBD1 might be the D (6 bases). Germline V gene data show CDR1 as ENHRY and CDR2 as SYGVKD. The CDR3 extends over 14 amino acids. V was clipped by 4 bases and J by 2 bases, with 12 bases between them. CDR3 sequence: CAISGQQGTYEQYF. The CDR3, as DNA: TGTGCCATCAGTGGTCAACAGGGAACCTACGAGCAGTACTTC.

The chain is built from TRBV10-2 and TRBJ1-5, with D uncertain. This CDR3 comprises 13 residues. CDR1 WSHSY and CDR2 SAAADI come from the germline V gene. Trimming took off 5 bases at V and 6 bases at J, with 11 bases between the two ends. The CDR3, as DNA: TGCGCCAGCAGTAGTTCAGAACCTCAGCCCCAGCATTTT. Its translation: CASSSSEPQPQHF.

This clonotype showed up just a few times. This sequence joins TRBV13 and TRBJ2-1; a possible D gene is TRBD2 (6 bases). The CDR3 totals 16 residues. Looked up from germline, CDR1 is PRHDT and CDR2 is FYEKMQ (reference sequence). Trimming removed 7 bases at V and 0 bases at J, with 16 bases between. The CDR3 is CASTQGPGSSYNEQFF. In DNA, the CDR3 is TGTGCCAGCACCCAGGGTCCCGGGAGCTCCTACAATGAGCAGTTCTTC.

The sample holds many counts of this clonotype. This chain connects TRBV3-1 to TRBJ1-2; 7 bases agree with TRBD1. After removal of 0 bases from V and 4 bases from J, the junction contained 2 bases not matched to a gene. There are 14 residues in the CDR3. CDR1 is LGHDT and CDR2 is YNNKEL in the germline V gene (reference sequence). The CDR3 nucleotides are TGTGCCAGCAGCCAAGAAAGGACAGGCTATGGCTACACCTTC. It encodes CASSQERTGYGYTF. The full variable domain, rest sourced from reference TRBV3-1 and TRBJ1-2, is DTAVSQTPKYLVTQMGNDKSIKCEQNLGHDTMYWYKQDSKKFLKIMFSYNNKELIINETVPNRFSPKSPDKAHLNLHINSLELGDSAVYFCASSQERTGYGYTFGSGTRLTVV.

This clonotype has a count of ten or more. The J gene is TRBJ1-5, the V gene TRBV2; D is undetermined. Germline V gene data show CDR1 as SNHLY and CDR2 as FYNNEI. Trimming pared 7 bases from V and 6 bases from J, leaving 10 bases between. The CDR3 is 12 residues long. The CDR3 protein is CASKGDTQPQHF. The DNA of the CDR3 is TGTGCCAGCAAGGGCGATACTCAGCCCCAGCATTTT.

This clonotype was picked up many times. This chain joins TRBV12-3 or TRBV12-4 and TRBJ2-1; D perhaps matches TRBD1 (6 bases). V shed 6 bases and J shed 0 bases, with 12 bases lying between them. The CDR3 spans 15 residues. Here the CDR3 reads CASRGQASSYNEQFF. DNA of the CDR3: TGTGCCAGCAGGGGACAAGCGAGCTCCTACAATGAGCAGTTCTTC.

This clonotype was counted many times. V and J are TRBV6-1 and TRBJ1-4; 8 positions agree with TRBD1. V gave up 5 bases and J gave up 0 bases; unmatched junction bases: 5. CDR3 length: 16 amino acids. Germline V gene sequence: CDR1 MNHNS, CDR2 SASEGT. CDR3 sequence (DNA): TGTGCCAGCAGTACGGACAGGGATGCAACTAATGAAAAACTGTTTTTT. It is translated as CASSTDRDATNEKLFF.

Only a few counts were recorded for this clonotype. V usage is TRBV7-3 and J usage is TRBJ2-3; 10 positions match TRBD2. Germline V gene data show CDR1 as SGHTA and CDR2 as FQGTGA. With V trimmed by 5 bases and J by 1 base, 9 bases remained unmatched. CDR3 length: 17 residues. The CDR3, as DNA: TGTGCCAGCAGCCCCCACCCGAGCGGGGGGGGCACAGATACGCAGTATTTT. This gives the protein CASSPHPSGGGTDTQYF. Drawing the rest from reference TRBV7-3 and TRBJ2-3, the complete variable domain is GAGVSQTPSNKVTEKGKYVELRCDPISGHTALYWYRQSLGQGPEFLIYFQGTGAADDSGLPNDRFFAVRPEGSVSTLKIQRTERGDSAVYLCASSPHPSGGGTDTQYFGPGTRLTVL.

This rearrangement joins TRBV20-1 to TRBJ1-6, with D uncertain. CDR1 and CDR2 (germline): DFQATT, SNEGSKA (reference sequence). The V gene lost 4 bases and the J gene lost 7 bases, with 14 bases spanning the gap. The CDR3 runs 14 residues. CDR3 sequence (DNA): TGCAGTGCTAAAAAGGGATTCCGGAATTCACCCCTCCACTTT. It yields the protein CSAKKGFRNSPLHF.